This T cell receptor beta chain emerged from a study of T cell responses to AZD1222 COVID-19 vaccine. Study summary: Second-dose intervals near 4 or 12 weeks were combined. Findings and caveats of the study: Sampling captured repertoires only after the peak T cell response. At study baseline, merely six AZD1222 recipients were seropositive.

For this clone: No antigen is known for it.

The protocol was immunoSEQ multiplex PCR, while the TCRdb copy is restricted to in-frame clones and leaves out a portion. The sample holds roughly 120,000 clones; around 85% are singletons and the top ten take around 4.6%. The sample was peripheral blood, taken on day 0 of AZD1222 vaccination. The clonotype comes from an adult in good health.

For the CDR3, the DNA is TGTGCCAGCAGCTTCTCTACCTACGAGCAGTACTTC. Its translation: CASSFSTYEQYF. The rearrangement uses TRBV11-2 and TRBJ2-7; D remains ambiguous. The germline V gene has CDR1 SGHAT and CDR2 FQNNGV. Trimming left V 3 bases short and J 2 bases short, with 5 bases between. This CDR3 has 12 amino acids.